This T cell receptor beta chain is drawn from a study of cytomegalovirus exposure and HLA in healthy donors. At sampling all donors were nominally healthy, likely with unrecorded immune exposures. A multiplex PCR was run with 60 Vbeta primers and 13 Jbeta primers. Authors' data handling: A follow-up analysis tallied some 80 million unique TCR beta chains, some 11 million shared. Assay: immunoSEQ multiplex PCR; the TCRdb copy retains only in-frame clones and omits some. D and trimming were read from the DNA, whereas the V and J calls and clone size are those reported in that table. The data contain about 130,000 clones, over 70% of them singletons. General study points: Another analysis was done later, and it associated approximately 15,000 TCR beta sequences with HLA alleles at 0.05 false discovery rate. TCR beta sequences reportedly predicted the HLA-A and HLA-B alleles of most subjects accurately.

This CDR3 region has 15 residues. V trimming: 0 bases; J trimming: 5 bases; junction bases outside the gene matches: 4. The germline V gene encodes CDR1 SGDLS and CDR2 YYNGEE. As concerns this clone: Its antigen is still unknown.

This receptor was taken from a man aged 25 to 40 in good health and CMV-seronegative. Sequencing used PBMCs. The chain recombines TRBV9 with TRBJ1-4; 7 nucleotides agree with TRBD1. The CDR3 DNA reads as TGTGCCAGCAGCGTAGGGGGACAGCTCAATGAAAAACTGTTTTTT. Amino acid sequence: CASSVGGQLNEKLFF.